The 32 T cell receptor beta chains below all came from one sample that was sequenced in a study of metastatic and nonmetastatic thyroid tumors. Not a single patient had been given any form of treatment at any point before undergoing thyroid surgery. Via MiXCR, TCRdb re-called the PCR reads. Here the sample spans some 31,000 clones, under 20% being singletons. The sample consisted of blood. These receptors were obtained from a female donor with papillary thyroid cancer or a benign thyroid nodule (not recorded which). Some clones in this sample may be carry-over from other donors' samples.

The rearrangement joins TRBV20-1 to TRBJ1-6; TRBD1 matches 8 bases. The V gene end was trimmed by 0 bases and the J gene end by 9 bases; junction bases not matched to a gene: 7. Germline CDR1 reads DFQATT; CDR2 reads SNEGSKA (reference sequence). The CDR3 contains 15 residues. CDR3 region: CSARDIQGDPSPLHF. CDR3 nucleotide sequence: TGCAGTGCTAGAGATATACAGGGGGACCCTTCACCCCTCCACTTT.

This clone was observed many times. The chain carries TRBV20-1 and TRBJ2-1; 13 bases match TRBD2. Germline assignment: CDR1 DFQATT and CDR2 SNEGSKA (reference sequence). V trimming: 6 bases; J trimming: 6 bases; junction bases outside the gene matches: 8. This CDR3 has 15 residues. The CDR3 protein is CSATPGTSGTNEQFF. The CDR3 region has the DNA TGCAGTGCCACTCCCGGGACTAGCGGGACCAATGAGCAGTTCTTC.

CDR3 in amino acids: CASSAERINTGELFF. DNA for the CDR3: TGCGCCAGCAGTGCGGAGCGTATTAACACCGGGGAGCTGTTTTTT. The rearrangement links TRBV10-1 to TRBJ2-2; D is uncertain. V was clipped by 4 bases and J by 2 bases, with 11 bases between them. Germline assignment: CDR1 WNHNN and CDR2 SYGVQD (reference sequence). This CDR3 is built from 15 residues.

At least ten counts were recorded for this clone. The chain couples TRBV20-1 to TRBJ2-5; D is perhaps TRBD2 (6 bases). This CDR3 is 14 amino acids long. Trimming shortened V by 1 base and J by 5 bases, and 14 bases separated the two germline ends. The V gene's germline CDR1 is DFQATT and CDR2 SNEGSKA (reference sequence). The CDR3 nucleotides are TGCAGTGCTAGAGTACCGGGAGTTGGGGAGACCCAGTACTTC. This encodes CSARVPGVGETQYF.

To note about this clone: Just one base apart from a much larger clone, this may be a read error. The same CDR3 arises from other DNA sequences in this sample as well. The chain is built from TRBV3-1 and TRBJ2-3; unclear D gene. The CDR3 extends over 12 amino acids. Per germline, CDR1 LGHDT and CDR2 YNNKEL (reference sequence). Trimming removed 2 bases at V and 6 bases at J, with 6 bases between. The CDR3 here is CASSQRGDTQYF. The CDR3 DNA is TGTGCCAGCAGCCAACGTGGTGATACGCAGTATTTT.

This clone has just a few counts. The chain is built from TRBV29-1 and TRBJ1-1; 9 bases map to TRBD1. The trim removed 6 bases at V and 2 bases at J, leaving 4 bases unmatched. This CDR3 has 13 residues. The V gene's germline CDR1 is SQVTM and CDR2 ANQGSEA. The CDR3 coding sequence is TGCAGCGTCCGACAGGGGGTAAACACTGAAGCTTTCTTT. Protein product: CSVRQGVNTEAFF.

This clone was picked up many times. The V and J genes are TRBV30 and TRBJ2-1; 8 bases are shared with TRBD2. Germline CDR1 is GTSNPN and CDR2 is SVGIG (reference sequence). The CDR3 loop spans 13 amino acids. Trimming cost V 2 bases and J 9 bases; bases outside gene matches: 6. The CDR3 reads CAWSLSGGGEQFF. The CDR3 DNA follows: TGTGCCTGGAGTTTGTCGGGAGGGGGTGAGCAGTTCTTC.

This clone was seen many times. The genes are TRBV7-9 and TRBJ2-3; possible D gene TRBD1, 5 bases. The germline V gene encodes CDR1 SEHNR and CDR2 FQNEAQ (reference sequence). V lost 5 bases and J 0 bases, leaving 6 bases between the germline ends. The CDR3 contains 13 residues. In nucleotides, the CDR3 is TGTGCCAGCAGCCAGGGAAGCACAGATACGCAGTATTTT. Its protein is CASSQGSTDTQYF.

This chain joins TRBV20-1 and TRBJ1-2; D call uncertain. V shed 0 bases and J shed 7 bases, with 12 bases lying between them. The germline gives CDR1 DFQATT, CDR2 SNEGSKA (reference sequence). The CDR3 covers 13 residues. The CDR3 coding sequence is TGCAGTGCTAGAGATCTTGTTGAGATTGGCTACACCTTC. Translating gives CSARDLVEIGYTF.

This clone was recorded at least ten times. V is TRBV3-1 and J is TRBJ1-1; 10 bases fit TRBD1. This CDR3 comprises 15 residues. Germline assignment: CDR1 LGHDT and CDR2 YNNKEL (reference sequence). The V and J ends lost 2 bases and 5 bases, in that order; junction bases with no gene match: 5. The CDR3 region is CASSQMGQGRTEAFF. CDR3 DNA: TGTGCCAGCAGCCAAATGGGACAGGGGAGAACTGAAGCTTTCTTT.

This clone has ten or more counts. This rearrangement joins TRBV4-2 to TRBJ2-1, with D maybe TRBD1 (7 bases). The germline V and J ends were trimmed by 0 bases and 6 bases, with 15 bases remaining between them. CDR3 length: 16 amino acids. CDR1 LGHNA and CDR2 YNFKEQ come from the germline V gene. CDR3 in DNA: TGTGCCAGCAGCCAAGAACCGGGACAGACTAGCAATGAGCAGTTCTTC. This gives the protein CASSQEPGQTSNEQFF.

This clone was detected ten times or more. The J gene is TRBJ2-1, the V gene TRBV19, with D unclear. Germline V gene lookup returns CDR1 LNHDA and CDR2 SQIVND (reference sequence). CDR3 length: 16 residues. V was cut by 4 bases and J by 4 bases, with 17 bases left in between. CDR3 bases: TGTGCCAGTAGTACGATCCCCTGGGCGCAATACAATGAGCAGTTCTTC. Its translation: CASSTIPWAQYNEQFF.

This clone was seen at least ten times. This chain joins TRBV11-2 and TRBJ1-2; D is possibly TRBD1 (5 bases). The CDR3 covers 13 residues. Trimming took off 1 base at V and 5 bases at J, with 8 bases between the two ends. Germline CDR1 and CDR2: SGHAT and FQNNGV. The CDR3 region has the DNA TGTGCCAGCAGCTTAGGACAGCCGTATGGCTACACCTTC. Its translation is CASSLGQPYGYTF. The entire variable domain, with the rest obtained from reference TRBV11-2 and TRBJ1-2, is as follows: EAGVAQSPRYKIIEKRQSVAFWCNPISGHATLYWYQQILGQGPKLLIQFQNNGVVDDSQLPKDRFSAERLKGVDSTLKIQPAKLEDSAVYLCASSLGQPYGYTFGSGTRLTVV.

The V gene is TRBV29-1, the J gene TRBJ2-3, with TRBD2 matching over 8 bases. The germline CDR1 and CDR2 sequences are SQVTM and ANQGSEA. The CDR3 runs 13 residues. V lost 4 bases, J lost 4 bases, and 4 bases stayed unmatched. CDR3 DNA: TGCAGCGTTGGCGGGAGGTCCTCAGATACGCAGTATTTT. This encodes CSVGGRSSDTQYF.

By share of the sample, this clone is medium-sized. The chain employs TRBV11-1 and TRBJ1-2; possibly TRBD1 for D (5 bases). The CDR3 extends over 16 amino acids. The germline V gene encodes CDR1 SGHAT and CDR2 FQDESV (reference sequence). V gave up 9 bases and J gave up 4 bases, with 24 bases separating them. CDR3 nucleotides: TGTGCCAGTAGTTACGACAGCGACAGTGAGTCCTATGGCTACACCTTC. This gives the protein CASSYDSDSESYGYTF.

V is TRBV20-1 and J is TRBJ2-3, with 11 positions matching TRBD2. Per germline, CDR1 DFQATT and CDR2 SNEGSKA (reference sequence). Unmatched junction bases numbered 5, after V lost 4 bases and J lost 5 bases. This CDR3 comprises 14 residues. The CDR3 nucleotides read TGCAGTGCTAATAGCGGGAGGGTGAAAGATACGCAGTATTTT. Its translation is CSANSGRVKDTQYF.

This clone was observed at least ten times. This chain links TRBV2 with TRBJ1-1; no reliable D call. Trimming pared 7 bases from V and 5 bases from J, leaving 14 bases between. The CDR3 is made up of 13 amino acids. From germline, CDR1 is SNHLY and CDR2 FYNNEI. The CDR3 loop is CASNRGSETEAFF. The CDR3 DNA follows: TGTGCCAGCAATCGGGGAAGCGAGACTGAAGCTTTCTTT.

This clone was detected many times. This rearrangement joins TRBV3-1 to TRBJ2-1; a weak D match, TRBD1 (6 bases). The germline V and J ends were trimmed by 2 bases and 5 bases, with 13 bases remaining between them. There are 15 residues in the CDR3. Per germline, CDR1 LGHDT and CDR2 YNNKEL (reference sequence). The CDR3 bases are TGTGCCAGCAGCCAACAGCCAGGGGCTCACAATGAGCAGTTCTTC. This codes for CASSQQPGAHNEQFF.

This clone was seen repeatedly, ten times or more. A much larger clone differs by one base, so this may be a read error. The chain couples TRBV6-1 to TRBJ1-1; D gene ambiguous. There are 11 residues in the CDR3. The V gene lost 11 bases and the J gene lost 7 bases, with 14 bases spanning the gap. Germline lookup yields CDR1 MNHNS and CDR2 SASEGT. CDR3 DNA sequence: TGTGCCCGCGCATTGGAGGGTGAAGCTTTCTTT. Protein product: CARALEGEAFF.

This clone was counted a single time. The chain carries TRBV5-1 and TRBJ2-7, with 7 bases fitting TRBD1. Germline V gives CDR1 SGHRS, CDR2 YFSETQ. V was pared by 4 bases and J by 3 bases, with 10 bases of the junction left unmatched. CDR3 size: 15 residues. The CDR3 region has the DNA TGCGCCAGCAGCACATGGGACAGCCCCTTCTACGAGCAGTACTTC. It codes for CASSTWDSPFYEQYF.

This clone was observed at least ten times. The CDR3 DNA follows: TGTGCCAGCAGCCAAGTCGACAGTCCTTCCCAGCCCCAGCATTTT. Amino acid sequence: CASSQVDSPSQPQHF. The V and J genes are TRBV4-2 and TRBJ1-5; TRBD1 might be the D (5 bases). Deletions cut 1 base from V and 7 bases from J, with 14 bases between. Germline assignment: CDR1 LGHNA and CDR2 YNFKEQ. The CDR3 extends over 15 amino acids.

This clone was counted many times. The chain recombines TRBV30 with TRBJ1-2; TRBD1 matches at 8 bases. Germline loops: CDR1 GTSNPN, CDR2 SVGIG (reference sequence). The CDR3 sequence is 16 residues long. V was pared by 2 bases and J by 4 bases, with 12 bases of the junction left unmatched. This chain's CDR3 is CAWSPQRTGTGYGYTF. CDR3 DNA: TGTGCCTGGAGTCCACAACGGACAGGGACAGGCTATGGCTACACCTTC.

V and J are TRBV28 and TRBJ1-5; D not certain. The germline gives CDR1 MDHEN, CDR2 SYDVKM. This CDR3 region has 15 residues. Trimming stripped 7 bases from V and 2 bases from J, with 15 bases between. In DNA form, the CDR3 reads TGTGCCAGCAACTTTTGTGTGGACGGCAATCAGCCCCAGCATTTT. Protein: CASNFCVDGNQPQHF.

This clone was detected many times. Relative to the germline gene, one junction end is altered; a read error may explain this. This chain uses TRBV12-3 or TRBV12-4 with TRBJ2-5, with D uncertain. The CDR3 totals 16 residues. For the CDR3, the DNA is TGTGCCGGCAGTCCACACACCCTAGGCGACCAAGAGACCCAGTACTTC. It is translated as CAGSPHTLGDQETQYF.

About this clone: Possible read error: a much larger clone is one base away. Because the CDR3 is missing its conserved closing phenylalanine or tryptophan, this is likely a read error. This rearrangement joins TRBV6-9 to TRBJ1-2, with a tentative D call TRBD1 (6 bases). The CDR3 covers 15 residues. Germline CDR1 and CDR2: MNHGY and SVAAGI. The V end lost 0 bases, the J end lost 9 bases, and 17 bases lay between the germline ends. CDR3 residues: CASSYSDRRRDSYTL. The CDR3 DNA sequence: TGTGCCAGCAGTTATTCCGACAGGCGCCGAGATAGCTACACCCTA.

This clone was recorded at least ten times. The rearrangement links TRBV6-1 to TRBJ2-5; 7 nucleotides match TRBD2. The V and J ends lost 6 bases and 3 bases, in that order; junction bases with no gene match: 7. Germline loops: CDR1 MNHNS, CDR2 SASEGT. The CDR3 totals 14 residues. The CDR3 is CASRKGLLEETQYF. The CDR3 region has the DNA TGTGCCAGCAGGAAGGGACTACTCGAAGAGACCCAGTACTTC.

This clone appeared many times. CDR3 nucleotides: TGCGCCAGCAGCTCCTGGACTAGCGCTCGCGAGCAGTACTTC. This gives the protein CASSSWTSAREQYF. The chain links TRBV5-1 to TRBJ2-7, with TRBD2 identical over 9 bases. This CDR3 spans 14 amino acids. J gave up 6 bases and V 3 bases, and 7 bases lay outside the gene matches. Per germline, CDR1 SGHRS and CDR2 YFSETQ.

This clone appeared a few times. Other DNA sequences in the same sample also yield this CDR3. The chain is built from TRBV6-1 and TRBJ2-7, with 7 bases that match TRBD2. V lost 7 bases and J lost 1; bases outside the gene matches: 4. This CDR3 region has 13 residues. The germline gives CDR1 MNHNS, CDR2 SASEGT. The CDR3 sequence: CASMGTNSYEQYF. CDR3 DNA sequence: TGTGCCAGCATGGGGACTAATTCCTACGAGCAGTACTTC.

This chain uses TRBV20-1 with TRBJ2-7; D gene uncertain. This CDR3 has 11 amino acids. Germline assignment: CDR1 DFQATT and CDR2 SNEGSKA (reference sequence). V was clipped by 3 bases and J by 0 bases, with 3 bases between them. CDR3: CSASGSYEQYF. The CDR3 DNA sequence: TGCAGTGCTAGTGGCTCCTACGAGCAGTACTTC.

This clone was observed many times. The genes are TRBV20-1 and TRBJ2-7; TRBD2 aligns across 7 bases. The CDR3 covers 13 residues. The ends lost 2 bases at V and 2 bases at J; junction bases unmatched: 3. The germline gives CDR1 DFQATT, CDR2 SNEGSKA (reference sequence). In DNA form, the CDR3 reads TGCAGTGCTAGACCTAGCGGAGCCTACGAGCAGTACTTC. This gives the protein CSARPSGAYEQYF.

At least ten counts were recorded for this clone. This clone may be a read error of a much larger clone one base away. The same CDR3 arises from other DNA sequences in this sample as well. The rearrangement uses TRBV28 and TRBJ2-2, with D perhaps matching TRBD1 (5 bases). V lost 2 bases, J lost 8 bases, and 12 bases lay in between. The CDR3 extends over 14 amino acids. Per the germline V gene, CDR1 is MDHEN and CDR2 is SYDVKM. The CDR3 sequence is CASSLGRGPGELFF. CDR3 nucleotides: TGTGCCAGCAGTTTAGGAAGGGGTCCTGGGGAGCTGTTTTTT.

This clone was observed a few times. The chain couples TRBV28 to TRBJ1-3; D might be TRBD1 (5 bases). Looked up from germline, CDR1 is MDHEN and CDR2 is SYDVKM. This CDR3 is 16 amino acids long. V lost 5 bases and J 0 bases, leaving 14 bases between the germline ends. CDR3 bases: TGTGCCAGCAGTGGCAGGGAAAGGGCCTCTGGAAACACCATATATTTT. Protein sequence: CASSGRERASGNTIYF. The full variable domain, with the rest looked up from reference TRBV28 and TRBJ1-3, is DVKVTQSSRYLVKRTGEKVFLECVQDMDHENMFWYRQDPGLGLRLIYFSYDVKMKEKGDIPEGYSVSREKKERFSLILESASTNQTSMYLCASSGRERASGNTIYFGEGSWLTVV.